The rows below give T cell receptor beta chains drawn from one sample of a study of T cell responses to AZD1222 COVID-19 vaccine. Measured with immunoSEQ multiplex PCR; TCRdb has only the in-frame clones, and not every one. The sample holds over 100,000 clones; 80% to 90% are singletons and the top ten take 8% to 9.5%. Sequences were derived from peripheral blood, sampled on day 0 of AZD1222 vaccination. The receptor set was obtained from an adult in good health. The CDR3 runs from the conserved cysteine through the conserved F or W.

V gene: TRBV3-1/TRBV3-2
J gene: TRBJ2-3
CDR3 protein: CASSQGDRGGTDTQYF

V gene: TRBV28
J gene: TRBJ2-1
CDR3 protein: CASIAGGLDEQFF

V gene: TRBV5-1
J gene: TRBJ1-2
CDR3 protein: CASSLTGSQRDYGYTF

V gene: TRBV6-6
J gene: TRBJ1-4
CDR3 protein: CASRPGNWEKLFF

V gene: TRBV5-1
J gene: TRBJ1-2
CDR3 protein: CASSPGQGPVYTF

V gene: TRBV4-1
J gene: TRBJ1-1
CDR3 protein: CASSRGDTEAFF

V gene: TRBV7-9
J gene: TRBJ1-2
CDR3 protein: CASSLALGSRYGYTF

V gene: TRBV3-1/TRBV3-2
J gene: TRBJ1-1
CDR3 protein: CASSLGHSNTEAFF

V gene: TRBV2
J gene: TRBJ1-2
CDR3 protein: CASSLDRINYGYTF

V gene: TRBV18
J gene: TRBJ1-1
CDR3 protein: CASSPRTGQNTEAFF

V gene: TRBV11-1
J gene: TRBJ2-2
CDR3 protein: CASSSDRNTGELFF

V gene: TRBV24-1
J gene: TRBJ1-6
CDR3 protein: CATSDPGTGSPLHF

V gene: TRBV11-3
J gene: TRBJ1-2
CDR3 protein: CASSFHRDRDRYTF

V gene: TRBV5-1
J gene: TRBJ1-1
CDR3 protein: CASSAGVDNTEAFF

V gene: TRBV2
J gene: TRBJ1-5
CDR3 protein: CASSPQGQGNQPQHF

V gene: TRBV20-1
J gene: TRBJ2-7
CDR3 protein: CSASGLAGGETHYEQYF

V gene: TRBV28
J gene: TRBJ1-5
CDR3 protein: CASSPAMAGQPQHF

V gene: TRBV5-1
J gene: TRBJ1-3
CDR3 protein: CASSLGVRGQNTIYF

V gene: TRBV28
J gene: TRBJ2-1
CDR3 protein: CASSSPRESSYNEQFF

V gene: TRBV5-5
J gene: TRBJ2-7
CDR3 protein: CASSLAGAYQQYF

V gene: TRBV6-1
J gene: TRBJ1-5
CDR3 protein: CASSEQQGRNQPQHF

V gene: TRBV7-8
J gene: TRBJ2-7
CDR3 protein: CASSLTSGGAYEQYF

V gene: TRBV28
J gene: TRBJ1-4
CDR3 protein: CASSLGLRRELFF

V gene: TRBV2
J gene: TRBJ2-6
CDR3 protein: CASGGNVLTF

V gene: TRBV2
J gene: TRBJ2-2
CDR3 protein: CASSQTGTVTGELFF

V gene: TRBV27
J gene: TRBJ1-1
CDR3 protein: CASSPFGVAGAFF

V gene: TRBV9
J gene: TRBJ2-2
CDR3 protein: CASSLPHTGELFF

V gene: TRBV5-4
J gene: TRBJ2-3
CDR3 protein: CASSLDRGMNTQYF

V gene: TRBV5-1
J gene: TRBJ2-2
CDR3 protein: CASSLGQGAFGELFF

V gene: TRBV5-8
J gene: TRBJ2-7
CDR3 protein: CASPSGWGVEGDEQYF

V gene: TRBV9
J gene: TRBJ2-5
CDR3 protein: CASSVGWGLEETQYF

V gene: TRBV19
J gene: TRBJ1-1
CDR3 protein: CATTTRKTVYTEAFF

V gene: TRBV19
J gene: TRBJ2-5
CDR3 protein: CASSISGSQETQYF

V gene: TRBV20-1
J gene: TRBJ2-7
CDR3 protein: CSASKTSGEQYF

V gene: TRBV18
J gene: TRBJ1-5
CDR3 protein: CASSPRRGEPQHF

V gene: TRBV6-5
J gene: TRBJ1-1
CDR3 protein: CASSYPGANTEAFF

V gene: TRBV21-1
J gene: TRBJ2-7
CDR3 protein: CASSKTTSGGTYEQYF

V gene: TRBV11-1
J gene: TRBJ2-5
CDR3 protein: CASSLAFSGVPTSQYF

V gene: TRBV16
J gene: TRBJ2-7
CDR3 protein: CASSQSRALYEQYF

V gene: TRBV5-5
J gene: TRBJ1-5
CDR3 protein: CASSSGTGGGQPQHF

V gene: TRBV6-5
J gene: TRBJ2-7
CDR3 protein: CASSRRLASYEQYF

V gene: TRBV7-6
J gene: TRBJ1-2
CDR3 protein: CASSDRAYGYTF

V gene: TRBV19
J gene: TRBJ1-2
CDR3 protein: CASSTRQGVYGYTF

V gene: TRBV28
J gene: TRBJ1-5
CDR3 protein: CASSLWDIYSNQPQHF

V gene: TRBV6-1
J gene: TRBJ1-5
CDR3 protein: CASSEQGIRNQPQHF

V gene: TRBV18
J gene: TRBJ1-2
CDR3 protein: CASSRPEGVGQGYTF

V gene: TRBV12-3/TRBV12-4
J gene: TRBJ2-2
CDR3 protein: CASSLGGTGELFF

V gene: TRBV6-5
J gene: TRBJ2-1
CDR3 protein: CASSGTSGRTGEQFF

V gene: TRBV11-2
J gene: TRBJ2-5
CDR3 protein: CASSLAHTGRETQYF

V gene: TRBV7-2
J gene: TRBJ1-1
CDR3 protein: CASRGYQNTEAFF

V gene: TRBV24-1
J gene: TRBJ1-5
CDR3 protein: CATADRVGQPQHF

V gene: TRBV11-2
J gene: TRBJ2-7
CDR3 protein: CASSLIRTSYEQYF

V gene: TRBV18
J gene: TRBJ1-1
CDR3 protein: CASSPTMGQMNTEAFF

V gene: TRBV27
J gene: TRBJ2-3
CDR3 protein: CASSFSADTQYF

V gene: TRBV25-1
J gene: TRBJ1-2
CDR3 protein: CASTGPYGYTF

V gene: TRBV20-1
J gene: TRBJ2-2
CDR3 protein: CSASLGLGLALNTGELFF

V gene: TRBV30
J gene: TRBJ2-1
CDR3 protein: CAWSVPRGRYNEQFF